This section outlines one TCR beta chain sequence together with its context. The sample comes from a study of blood T cell repertoires in COVID-19. Across the whole study: COVID-19 samples, acute and convalescent, were from the United States, Italy and Spain. T cells, B-cell-depleted T cells, or PBMCs provided the cDNA or gDNA that served as material.

Germline CDR1 is ENHRY and CDR2 is SYGVKD. This CDR3 contains 16 residues. V gave up 8 bases and J gave up 4 bases, with 21 bases separating them. Original analysis: Reference gene primer amplification gave estimated nucleated cell counts. Assay: immunoSEQ multiplex PCR; the TCRdb copy retains only in-frame clones and omits some. V, J and clone size reflect that table, while D and trimming were determined from the DNA. Counted here are about 200,000 clones, more than 85% occurring once; the ten biggest clones make up 1.9%. The rearrangement joins TRBV10-3 to TRBJ2-4; maybe TRBD1 (6 bases). The sample was peripheral blood. The source is a middle-aged man with active or convalescent COVID-19. The CDR3 region is CAILRGLKPQKNIQYF. CDR3 bases: TGTGCCATCCTCAGGGGCCTAAAACCTCAGAAAAACATTCAGTACTTC.